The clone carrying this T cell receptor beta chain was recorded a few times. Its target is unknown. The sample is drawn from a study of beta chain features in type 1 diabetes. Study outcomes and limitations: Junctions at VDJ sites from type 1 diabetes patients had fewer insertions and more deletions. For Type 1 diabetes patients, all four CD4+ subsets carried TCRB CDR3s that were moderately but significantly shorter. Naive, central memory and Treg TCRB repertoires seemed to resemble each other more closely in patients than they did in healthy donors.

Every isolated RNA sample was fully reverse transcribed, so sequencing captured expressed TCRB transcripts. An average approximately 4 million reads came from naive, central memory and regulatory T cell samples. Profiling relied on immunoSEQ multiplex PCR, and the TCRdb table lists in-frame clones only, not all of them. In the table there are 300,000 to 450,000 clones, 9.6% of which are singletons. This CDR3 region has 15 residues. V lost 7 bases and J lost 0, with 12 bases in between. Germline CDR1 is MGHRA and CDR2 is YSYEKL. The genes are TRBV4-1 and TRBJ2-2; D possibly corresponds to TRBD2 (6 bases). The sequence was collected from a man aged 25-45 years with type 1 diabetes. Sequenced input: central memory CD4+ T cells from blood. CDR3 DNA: TGCGCCAGCATGGAGGGGACCTCGAACACCGGGGAGCTGTTTTTT. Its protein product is CASMEGTSNTGELFF.